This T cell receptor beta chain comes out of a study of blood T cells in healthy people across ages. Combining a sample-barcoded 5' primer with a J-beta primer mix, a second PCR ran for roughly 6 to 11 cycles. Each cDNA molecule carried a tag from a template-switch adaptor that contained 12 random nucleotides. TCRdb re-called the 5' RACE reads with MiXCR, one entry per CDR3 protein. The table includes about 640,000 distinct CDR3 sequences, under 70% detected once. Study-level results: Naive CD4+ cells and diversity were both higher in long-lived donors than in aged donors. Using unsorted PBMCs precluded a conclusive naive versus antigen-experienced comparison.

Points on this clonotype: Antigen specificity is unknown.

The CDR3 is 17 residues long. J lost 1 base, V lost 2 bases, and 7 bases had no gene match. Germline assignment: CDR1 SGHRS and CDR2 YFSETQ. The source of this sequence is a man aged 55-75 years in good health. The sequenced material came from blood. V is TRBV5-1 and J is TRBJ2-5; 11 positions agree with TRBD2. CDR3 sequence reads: CASSFRTSGSPQETQYF. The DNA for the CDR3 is TGCGCCAGCAGCTTTCGGACTAGCGGGTCCCCCCAAGAGACCCAGTACTTC.